This is a list of T cell receptor beta chains from one sample in a study of blood T cell repertoires in COVID-19. Sequencing used immunoSEQ multiplex PCR; TCRdb keeps in-frame clones, though not all of them. The sample includes approximately 250,000 clones, approximately 88% of them seen just once. Sample: PBMCs or T cells enriched from blood (not recorded which). These receptors all come from a middle-aged woman with acute COVID-19. CDR3s include the opening cysteine and the closing phenylalanine or tryptophan. Each record gives: CDR3 DNA, CDR3 protein, clone size, D gene, J gene, V gene. The D gene is left open where the match is weak. Size is omitted from some rows. Given values are once, few, many or a class for expanded clones.

CDR3 DNA: TGCGCCAGCAGCCAGGCAGGGAATGGCCAAGAGACCCAGTACTTC; CDR3 protein: CASSQAGNGQETQYF; clone size: NA; D gene: NA; J gene: TRBJ2-5; V gene: TRBV4-1
CDR3 DNA: TGTGCCAGCAGCTTGGTCGCGGAGGACTATGGCTACACCTTC; CDR3 protein: CASSLVAEDYGYTF; clone size: NA; D gene: NA; J gene: TRBJ1-2; V gene: TRBV7-9
CDR3 DNA: TGTGCCAGCAGTTTATCCCGGACAGGACGTGATTCACCCCTCCACTTT; CDR3 protein: CASSLSRTGRDSPLHF; clone size: NA; D gene: TRBD1; J gene: TRBJ1-6; V gene: TRBV27
CDR3 DNA: TGTGCCAGCAGCCCTACTACAGGGTCAGCCAAAAACATTCAGTACTTC; CDR3 protein: CASSPTTGSAKNIQYF; clone size: NA; D gene: NA; J gene: TRBJ2-4; V gene: TRBV11-3
CDR3 DNA: TGTGCCAGCAGTTTAGAATCGGTTTCTGAAGCTTTCTTT; CDR3 protein: CASSLESVSEAFF; clone size: NA; D gene: NA; J gene: TRBJ1-1; V gene: TRBV28
CDR3 DNA: TGTGCCAGCTCACCAATTGAAGGAACAGGCGGGTTCTTC; CDR3 protein: CASSPIEGTGGFF; clone size: NA; D gene: NA; J gene: TRBJ2-1; V gene: TRBV18
CDR3 DNA: TGTGCCAGCAGCTTAGTAGACAGCAACAATGAGCAGTTCTTC; CDR3 protein: CASSLVDSNNEQFF; clone size: once; D gene: NA; J gene: TRBJ2-1; V gene: TRBV7-9
CDR3 DNA: TGTGCCAGCAGTCGGGGACTAGCGGGAGACCAAGAGACCCAGTACTTC; CDR3 protein: CASSRGLAGDQETQYF; clone size: once; D gene: TRBD2; J gene: TRBJ2-5; V gene: TRBV7-2
CDR3 DNA: TGTGCCAGTAGTTACCGGGACAGAGCAAGCTCACCCCTCCACTTT; CDR3 protein: CASSYRDRASSPLHF; clone size: NA; D gene: TRBD1; J gene: TRBJ1-6; V gene: TRBV19
CDR3 DNA: TGTGCCAGCAGCCAGGTCTCGGACGAGCAGTACTTC; CDR3 protein: CASSQVSDEQYF; clone size: NA; D gene: NA; J gene: TRBJ2-7; V gene: TRBV3-1/TRBV3-2
CDR3 DNA: TGTGCCAGCAGCCAAGAGCCCGGGACAGGCCCCTACGAGCAGTACTTC; CDR3 protein: CASSQEPGTGPYEQYF; clone size: NA; D gene: TRBD1; J gene: TRBJ2-7; V gene: TRBV4-2